This T cell receptor (beta chain) was recorded in a study of radiotherapy plus CTLA-4 blockade in lung cancer. There are 16 residues in the CDR3. The V segment lost 3 bases and the J segment 7 bases; nucleotides outside the gene matches: 9. The germline V gene encodes CDR1 SGHVS and CDR2 FQNEAQ. Only in-frame clones appear in the TCRdb table, and some are missing; sequencing was by immunoSEQ multiplex PCR. The top ten clones hold over 2% of a sample with fewer than 65,000 clones, approximately 80% of them seen once. The sample here was peripheral blood, taken from a patient treated with radiotherapy plus ipilimumab. This TCR derives from a human donor with non-small cell lung cancer whose response to radiotherapy plus ipilimumab could not be evaluated. The rearrangement links TRBV7-8 to TRBJ1-4; 9 bases match TRBD1. The CDR3 loop is CASSFLSGTGFEKLFF. CDR3 DNA sequence: TGTGCCAGCAGCTTCCTATCCGGGACAGGGTTTGAAAAACTGTTTTTT.